The 23 T cell receptor beta chains given below trace back to one sample, sequenced in a study of cytomegalovirus exposure and HLA in healthy donors. PCR amplification relied on 60 Vbeta primers (plus 13 Jbeta primers). Some clones are missing from TCRdb's copy, which holds only in-frame ones; the method was immunoSEQ multiplex PCR. The table has approximately 150,000 clones, roughly four fifths seen once. Sequenced material: PBMCs. The source is a female donor in good health and CMV-seronegative.

The gene calls are TRBV28 and TRBJ1-5, with D maybe TRBD1 (5 bases). This CDR3 comprises 16 residues. Germline CDR1 MDHEN, CDR2 SYDVKM. The V and J ends lost 2 bases and 2 bases respectively, with 13 bases between them. CDR3 in amino acids: CASSLPQGRGNQPQHF. The CDR3, as DNA: TGTGCCAGCAGTTTACCCCAGGGCAGGGGCAATCAGCCCCAGCATTTT.

This clone was counted a few times. The chain links TRBV28 to TRBJ1-4, with D maybe TRBD1 (5 bases). V lost 2 bases, J lost 5 bases, and 12 bases lay in between. The germline V gene encodes CDR1 MDHEN and CDR2 SYDVKM. The CDR3 loop spans 15 amino acids. Here the CDR3 DNA reads TGTGCCAGCAGTTTAGGTTCTGCAGGGAATGAAAAACTGTTTTTT. This gives the protein CASSLGSAGNEKLFF. Drawing the rest from reference TRBV28 and TRBJ1-4, the complete variable domain is DVKVTQSSRYLVKRTGEKVFLECVQDMDHENMFWYRQDPGLGLRLIYFSYDVKMKEKGDIPEGYSVSREKKERFSLILESASTNQTSMYLCASSLGSAGNEKLFFGSGTQLSVL.

The chain recombines TRBV10-1 with TRBJ1-1; D possibly corresponds to TRBD1 (5 bases). Germline CDR1 reads WNHNN; CDR2 reads SYGVQD (reference sequence). Trimming cost V 0 bases and J 4 bases, with 15 bases left between them. CDR3 length: 16 amino acids. Here the CDR3 DNA reads TGCGCCAGCAGTGAGTCGCAGGCGTGGAGGGGCACTGAAGCTTTCTTT. Translating gives CASSESQAWRGTEAFF.

The rearrangement uses TRBV28 and TRBJ1-2, with D possibly matching TRBD1 (5 bases). Germline CDR1 and CDR2: MDHEN and SYDVKM. The CDR3 spans 15 residues. V was trimmed by 5 bases and J by 7 bases, leaving 20 bases between them. The CDR3 bases are TGTGCCAGCAGTCCTGGGGGGTCGGTCAGTCGTGGCTACACCTTC. Its protein product is CASSPGGSVSRGYTF.

The V and J genes are TRBV2 and TRBJ2-7; D unclear. With 4 bases removed from V and 6 bases from J, the gap between germline ends came to 13 bases. The germline V gene encodes CDR1 SNHLY and CDR2 FYNNEI. The CDR3 is made up of 13 amino acids. CDR3 amino acids: CASSAARDGEQYF. The DNA of the CDR3 is TGTGCCAGCAGTGCGGCTAGAGACGGCGAGCAGTACTTC. Full variable domain (missing parts from reference TRBV2 and TRBJ2-7): EPEVTQTPSHQVTQMGQEVILRCVPISNHLYFYWYRQILGQKVEFLVSFYNNEISEKSEIFDDQFSVERPDGSNFTLKIRSTKLEDSAMYFCASSAARDGEQYFGPGTRLTVT.

The chain recombines TRBV18 with TRBJ2-2, with D perhaps TRBD2 (5 bases). The CDR3 has 15 residues. Germline V lookup: CDR1 KGHSH, CDR2 LQKENI. V lost 0 bases to trimming and J lost 8 bases, with 13 bases between them. The CDR3 loop is CASSPPNVDLGELFF. The CDR3 coding sequence is TGTGCCAGCTCACCACCGAACGTGGACTTAGGGGAGCTGTTTTTT.

The chain uses TRBV6-1 and TRBJ2-7; D may be TRBD2 (6 bases). The CDR3 consists of 14 residues. Germline CDR1 and CDR2: MNHNS and SASEGT. Trimming took off 7 bases at V and 3 bases at J, with 16 bases between the two ends. The CDR3: CASTKRGSSYEQYF. CDR3 nucleotide sequence: TGTGCCAGCACCAAACGGGGGTCTAGCTACGAGCAGTACTTC.

The chain uses TRBV6-5 and TRBJ1-2; TRBD1 matches at 8 bases. This CDR3 spans 14 amino acids. The V gene end was trimmed by 10 bases and the J gene end by 4 bases; junction bases not matched to a gene: 11. Germline lookup yields CDR1 MNHEY and CDR2 SVGAGI. CDR3 in DNA: TGTGCCACTTACGGACAGGGCGTGGGCTATGGCTACACCTTC. Translation gives CATYGQGVGYGYTF.

The rearrangement links TRBV27 to TRBJ1-1; 7 bases are a match to TRBD1. There are 15 residues in the CDR3. Germline-derived CDR1 and CDR2 are MNHEY and SMNVEV (reference sequence). V lost 2 bases to trimming and J lost 1 base; unmatched junction nucleotides: 4. CDR3: CASSLNRGGNTEAFF. CDR3 DNA: TGTGCCAGCAGTTTAAACAGGGGTGGGAACACTGAAGCTTTCTTT.

This clone has more than one count but fewer than ten. V gene TRBV25-1 combines with J gene TRBJ2-1, with D possibly TRBD2 on 5 matching bases. Germline V lookup: CDR1 MGHDK, CDR2 SYGVNS. The ends were cut back, 9 bases at V and 0 bases at J, with 9 bases in the middle. The CDR3 runs to 13 residues. The DNA for the CDR3 is TGTGCCAGAACGGGAAGCTCCTACAATGAGCAGTTCTTC. It translates to CARTGSSYNEQFF.

The chain combines TRBV6-1 with TRBJ1-5; D remains unclear. This CDR3 has 15 amino acids. V was trimmed by 8 bases and J by 1 base, leaving 15 bases between them. CDR1 and CDR2 (germline): MNHNS, SASEGT. Here the CDR3 DNA reads TGTGCCAGCGGATGGCAGGCACCGAGCAATCAGCCCCAGCATTTT. It is translated as CASGWQAPSNQPQHF.

This clone came up once. The gene calls are TRBV5-1 and TRBJ1-2, with D unresolved. The CDR3 has 15 amino acids. Deletions cut 4 bases from V and 2 bases from J, with 15 bases between. CDR1 and CDR2 from the germline V gene are SGHRS and YFSETQ. CDR3 nucleotides: TGCGCCAGCAGCCCTGATGACTTTCCGAACTATGGCTACACCTTC. Translation gives CASSPDDFPNYGYTF.

There are many counts of this clone. This chain connects TRBV6-5 to TRBJ1-1, with 9 nucleotides matching TRBD1. The CDR3 loop spans 14 amino acids. Germline CDR1 MNHEY, CDR2 SVGAGI. Germline trimming cut 5 bases from V and 1 base from J; bases unmatched to any gene: 2. CDR3 residues: CASSLGQGNTEAFF. CDR3 DNA sequence: TGTGCCAGCAGTCTGGGACAGGGGAACACTGAAGCTTTCTTT.

The chain is built from TRBV7-9 and TRBJ2-7; TRBD1 agrees at 9 bases. Germline loops: CDR1 SEHNR, CDR2 FQNEAQ (reference sequence). The CDR3 has 15 residues. J was trimmed by 1 base and V by 5 bases; bases with no gene match: 6. The CDR3 here is CASSMGQGGSYEQYF. The CDR3 nucleotides read TGTGCCAGCAGCATGGGACAGGGAGGATCCTACGAGCAGTACTTC.

The chain has TRBV7-3 and TRBJ2-2; D unresolved. CDR1 SGHTA and CDR2 FQGTGA come from the germline V gene. V lost 3 bases, J lost 0 bases, and 11 bases lay in between. The CDR3 has 16 residues. As DNA, the CDR3 is TGTGCCAGCAGCTTTTTCCAGGCACCGAACACCGGGGAGCTGTTTTTT. Translating gives CASSFFQAPNTGELFF.

Details on this clone: The sample has other DNA sequences that encode this CDR3 too. CDR3 coding DNA: TGTGCCAGCAGTTACTCAGGCGGTGGACAGCCCCAGCATTTT. Its translation is CASSYSGGGQPQHF. The chain uses TRBV6-5 and TRBJ1-5, with unresolved D. The CDR3 has 14 amino acids. The germline CDR1 and CDR2 sequences are MNHEY and SVGAGI. Trimming left V 0 bases short and J 7 bases short, with 10 bases between.

This clone has just one count. The genes are TRBV15 and TRBJ2-5; tentatively, D is TRBD1 (5 bases). The J call may be mistaken, given a closer DNA end match to TRBJ2-7. The length of the CDR3 is 15 residues. Looked up from germline, CDR1 is LNHNV and CDR2 is YYDKDF (reference sequence). The chain's CDR3 is CATSSAVDSSGEQYF. The CDR3 region has the DNA TGTGCCACCAGCAGTGCGGTAGACAGTTCCGGCGAGCAGTACTTC.

The CDR3: CAISPRVESTDTQYF. CDR3 nucleotide sequence: TGTGCCATCAGTCCCCGGGTAGAAAGCACAGATACGCAGTATTTT. The chain combines TRBV10-3 with TRBJ2-3; D is unclear. The CDR3 covers 15 residues. Trimming shortened V by 5 bases and J by 0 bases, and 12 bases separated the two germline ends. Germline-derived CDR1 and CDR2 are ENHRY and SYGVKD.

V usage is TRBV6-1 and J usage is TRBJ1-1; D call uncertain. In germline, CDR1 is MNHNS, CDR2 SASEGT. This CDR3 is 13 amino acids long. V lost 5 bases and J 1 base, leaving 8 bases between the germline ends. CDR3 amino acids: CASSYTENTEAFF. DNA for the CDR3: TGTGCCAGCAGTTATACAGAGAACACTGAAGCTTTCTTT.

This chain uses TRBV6-5 with TRBJ2-7; 10 bases are a match to TRBD2. Germline-derived CDR1 and CDR2 are MNHEY and SVGAGI. The CDR3 length is 16 residues. Unmatched junction bases numbered 2, after V lost 0 bases and J lost 0 bases. The CDR3 loop is CASSYSGLADSYEQYF. The CDR3, as DNA: TGTGCCAGCAGTTACTCAGGACTAGCGGACTCCTACGAGCAGTACTTC.

The J gene is TRBJ2-3, the V gene TRBV18; TRBD2 matches at 7 bases. With 0 bases clipped from V and 5 bases from J, the junction kept 5 bases outside the gene matches. Germline V lookup: CDR1 KGHSH, CDR2 LQKENI. The CDR3 covers 15 residues. DNA of the CDR3: TGTGCCAGCTCACCACCTGGCGGGAGAGGAGATACGCAGTATTTT. The encoded protein is CASSPPGGRGDTQYF.

This chain connects TRBV28 to TRBJ2-5; D is unclear. Looked up from germline, CDR1 is MDHEN and CDR2 is SYDVKM. The V end lost 6 bases, the J end lost 2 bases, and 4 bases lay between the germline ends. CDR3 length equals 11 residues. The CDR3 nucleotides are TGTGCCAGCAGCTCGCAAGAGACCCAGTACTTC. Translation gives CASSSQETQYF.

This chain joins TRBV6-1 and TRBJ1-2; 7 bases fit TRBD1. This CDR3 region has 16 residues. The ends lost 4 bases at V and 2 bases at J; junction bases unmatched: 10. CDR1 and CDR2 (germline): MNHNS, SASEGT. This CDR3 reads CASSGTRQGVNYGYTF. CDR3 nucleotide sequence: TGTGCCAGCAGTGGCACGAGACAGGGCGTGAACTATGGCTACACCTTC.